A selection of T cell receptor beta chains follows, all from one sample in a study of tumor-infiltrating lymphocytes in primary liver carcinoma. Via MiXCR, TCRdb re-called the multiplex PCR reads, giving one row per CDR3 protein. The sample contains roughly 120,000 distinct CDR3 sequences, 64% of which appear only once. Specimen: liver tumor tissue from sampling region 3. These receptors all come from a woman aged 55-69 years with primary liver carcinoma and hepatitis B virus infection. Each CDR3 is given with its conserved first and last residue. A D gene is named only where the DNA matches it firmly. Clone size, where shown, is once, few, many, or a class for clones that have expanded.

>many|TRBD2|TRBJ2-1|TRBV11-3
TGTGCCAGCAGCTCCCTCGGGAGGGAGGGCGGGAATGAGCAGTTCTTC
CASSSLGREGGNEQFF
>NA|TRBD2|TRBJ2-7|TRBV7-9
TGTGCCAGCAGCCCCAGCGGCGGGAGGACCGTTGTAAACGAGCAGTACTTC
CASSPSGGRTVVNEQYF
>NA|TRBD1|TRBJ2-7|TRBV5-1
TGCGCCAGCAGCTATGGGACAGGGGGCTTATACGAGCAGTACTTC
CASSYGTGGLYEQYF
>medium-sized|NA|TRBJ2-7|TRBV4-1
TGCGCCAGCAGCCAAGTTTCAGGCGACGAGCAGTACTTC
CASSQVSGDEQYF
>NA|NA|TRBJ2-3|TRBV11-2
TGTGCCAGGAGCCCCGGGGGGCGCGAGGATCAGCCCCAGTATTTT
CARSPGGREDQPQYF
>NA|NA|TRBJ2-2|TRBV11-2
TGTGCCGGCAGCTCACAGGTTTCCCCCGCGGGCGGGGAGCTGTTTTTT
CAGSSQVSPAGGELFF
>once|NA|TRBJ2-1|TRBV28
TGTACCAGCAGTTCCCGGATGGGCAGTAGGCAGTTCTTC
CTSSSRMGSRQFF
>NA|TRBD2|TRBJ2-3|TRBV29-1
TGCAGCATTCACTCGGGGGGGACTAACCCCTATACGCAGTATTTT
CSIHSGGTNPYTQYF
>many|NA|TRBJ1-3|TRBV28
TGTGCCAGCAGCTCCAGGGGATCTGGAAACACCATATATTTT
CASSSRGSGNTIYF
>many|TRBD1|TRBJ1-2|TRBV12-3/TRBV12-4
TGTGCCAGCAGGTTAGGGGGACAGGGTAACTATGGCTACACCTTC
CASRLGGQGNYGYTF
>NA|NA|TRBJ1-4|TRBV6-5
TGCGCCAGCACCGGGACTACGGAAAAACTGTTTTTT
CASTGTTEKLFF
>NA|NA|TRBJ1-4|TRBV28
TGTGGCAGCAGTTTACCGAACGGGGGCCGGGAAAAACTGTTTTTT
CGSSLPNGGREKLFF
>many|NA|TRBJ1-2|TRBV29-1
TGCAGCGTTGAAAGGGGGAGCTATGGCTACACCTTC
CSVERGSYGYTF
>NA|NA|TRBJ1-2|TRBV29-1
TGCGGCGTTGAAGCAGGAGGCGGGAACGCTAACTATGGCTACACCTTC
CGVEAGGGNANYGYTF
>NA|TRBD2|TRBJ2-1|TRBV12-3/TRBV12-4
TGTGCCAGCAGTGACGAGCGGGAGGTACCCAATGAGCAGTTCTTC
CASSDEREVPNEQFF
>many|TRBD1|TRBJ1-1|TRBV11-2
TGTGCCAGCAGCCGTACCCAGGGGGCCTTCACTGAAGCTTTCTTT
CASSRTQGAFTEAFF
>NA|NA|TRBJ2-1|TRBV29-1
TGCAGCGTTCGTCAGACCCGGTGGTACTATGAGCAGTTCTTC
CSVRQTRWYYEQFF
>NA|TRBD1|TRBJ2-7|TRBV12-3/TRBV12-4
TGTGCCAGCAATCTGGACAGGGGCATTCACTTC
CASNLDRGIHF
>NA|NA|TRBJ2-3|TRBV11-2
TGTGCCGGCAGCTTAGAGTTTGGAGGGACAGATACTCAGTATTTT
CAGSLEFGGTDTQYF
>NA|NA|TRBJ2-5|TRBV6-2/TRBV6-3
TGTGCCAGCATGATATCCAGGACATCCCAAGAGACCCAGTACTTC
CASMISRTSQETQYF
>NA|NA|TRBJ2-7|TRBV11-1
TGTGCCAGCAGCGGGGGCCTGGTCTCGGGCTACGAGCAGTACTTC
CASSGGLVSGYEQYF
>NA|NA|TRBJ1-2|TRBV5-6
TGTGCCAGCAGCTTGGGACGGGGGGCGAGAGACTATGGCTACACCTTC
CASSLGRGARDYGYTF
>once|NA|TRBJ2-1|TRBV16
TGTGCGAGCAACCAACGGGATAAGCAGTTCTTC
CASNQRDKQFF
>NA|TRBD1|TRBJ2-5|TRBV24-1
TGTGCCACCAGTGGCCCAGGGGGTCACGAGACCCAGTACTTC
CATSGPGGHETQYF
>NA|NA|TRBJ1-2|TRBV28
TGTGCCAGCAGTCTCGCCGGGGCAGGACGTGGCTACACCTTC
CASSLAGAGRGYTF
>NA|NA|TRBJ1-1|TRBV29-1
TGTAGCGTCGCCAAGACGAACACTGAAGCTTTCTTT
CSVAKTNTEAFF
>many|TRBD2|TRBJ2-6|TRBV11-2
TGTGCCAGCAGCTCAGTACTAGCGCCGACCTCTGGGGCCAACGTCCTGACTTTC
CASSSVLAPTSGANVLTF
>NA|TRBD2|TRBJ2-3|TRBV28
TGTGTCAGCAGCCCGACTAGCGGGATAGGAGGGACAGATACGCAGTATTTT
CVSSPTSGIGGTDTQYF